This TCR beta chain was captured in a study of shared clonotypes between healthy human individuals. Some clones are missing from TCRdb's copy, which holds only in-frame ones; the method was immunoSEQ multiplex PCR. The top ten clones hold 0.35% to 0.5% of a sample with a few million clones, 90% to 95% of them seen once. The CDR3 loop spans 16 amino acids. The V end was cut by 2 bases, the J end by 4 bases, with 18 bases between. Germline CDR1 reads GTSNPN; CDR2 reads SVGIG (reference sequence). The specimen sequenced was naive CD4+ T cells from PBMCs. Subset of the sample: CD45RA+ positively selected. This chain uses TRBV30 with TRBJ2-1; D perhaps matches TRBD2 (6 bases). The source is a young man in good health. Some clones in this sample may be carry-over from other donors' samples. CDR3 sequence: CAWSPPPAGLYNEQFF. The CDR3 nucleotides read TGTGCCTGGAGTCCTCCCCCAGCGGGCCTTTACAATGAGCAGTTCTTC.